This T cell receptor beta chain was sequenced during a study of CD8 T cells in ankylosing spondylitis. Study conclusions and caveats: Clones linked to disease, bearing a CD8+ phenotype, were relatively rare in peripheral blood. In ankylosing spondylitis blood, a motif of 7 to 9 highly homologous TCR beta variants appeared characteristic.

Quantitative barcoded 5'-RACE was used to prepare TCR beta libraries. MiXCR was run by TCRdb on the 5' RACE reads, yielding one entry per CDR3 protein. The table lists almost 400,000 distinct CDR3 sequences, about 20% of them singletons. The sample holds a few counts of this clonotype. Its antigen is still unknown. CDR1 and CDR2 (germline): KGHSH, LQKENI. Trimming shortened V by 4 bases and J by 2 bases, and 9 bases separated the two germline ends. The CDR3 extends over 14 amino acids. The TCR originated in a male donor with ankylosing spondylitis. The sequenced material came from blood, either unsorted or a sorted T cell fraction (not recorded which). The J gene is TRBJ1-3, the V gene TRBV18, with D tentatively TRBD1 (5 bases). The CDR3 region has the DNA TGTGCCAGCTCACGAGGGGCCACTGGAAACACCATATATTTT. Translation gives CASSRGATGNTIYF. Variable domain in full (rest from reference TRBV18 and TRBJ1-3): NAGVMQNPRHLVRRRGQEARLRCSPMKGHSHVYWYRQLPEEGLKFMVYLQKENIIDESGMPKERFSAEFPKEGPSILRIQQVVRGDSAAYFCASSRGATGNTIYFGEGSWLTVV.